Listed below are T cell receptor beta chains from one sample, sequenced in a study of vaccination effects on CD4 cells after COVID-19. Antigens for these TCRs are unknown. Assay: immunoSEQ multiplex PCR; the TCRdb copy retains only in-frame clones and omits some. This table has 30,000 to 35,000 clones, roughly 75% appearing once. Sequences were derived from CD4+ T cells from PBMCs cultured without peptide, sampled after COVID-19 vaccination. These receptor sequences come from a human donor who had a prior SARS-CoV-2 infection. The CDR3 runs from the conserved cysteine through the conserved F or W. Each record gives: J gene, D gene, clone size, V gene, CDR3 DNA, CDR3 protein. A D gene is named only where the DNA matches it firmly. Size is omitted from some rows. Given values are once, few, many or a class for expanded clones.

j_call: TRBJ2-1
d_call: TRBD2
clone_size: NA
v_call: TRBV24-1
cdr3_nt: TGTGCCACCAGTGACCCAGGCGGGAGCTCCTACAATGAGCAGTTCTTC
cdr3_aa: CATSDPGGSSYNEQFF

j_call: TRBJ2-7
d_call: NA
clone_size: NA
v_call: TRBV2
cdr3_nt: TGTGCCAGCAGTGGTGCGGGCCTGGGGGAGCAGTACTTC
cdr3_aa: CASSGAGLGEQYF

j_call: TRBJ1-2
d_call: TRBD1
clone_size: NA
v_call: TRBV11-3
cdr3_nt: TGTGCCAGCAGCCCCGGGACAGGCTATGACTATGGCTACACCTTC
cdr3_aa: CASSPGTGYDYGYTF

j_call: TRBJ2-5
d_call: NA
clone_size: NA
v_call: TRBV30
cdr3_nt: TGTGCCTGGAGAAGGCATTCAGGGGCTGGAGAGACCCAGTACTTC
cdr3_aa: CAWRRHSGAGETQYF

j_call: TRBJ2-5
d_call: NA
clone_size: NA
v_call: TRBV11-2
cdr3_nt: TGTGCCAGCAGCTTCGGTTCACAAGAGACCCAGTACTTC
cdr3_aa: CASSFGSQETQYF

j_call: TRBJ1-2
d_call: NA
clone_size: NA
v_call: TRBV5-1
cdr3_nt: TGCGCCAGCACCCGTGGGGCGACTTCAGGGGAGAGCTATGGCTACACCTTC
cdr3_aa: CASTRGATSGESYGYTF

j_call: TRBJ1-1
d_call: NA
clone_size: few
v_call: TRBV7-9
cdr3_nt: TGTGCCAGCAGCTTTGACGGAAACACTGAAGCTTTCTTT
cdr3_aa: CASSFDGNTEAFF

j_call: TRBJ2-7
d_call: NA
clone_size: once
v_call: TRBV5-6
cdr3_nt: TGTGCCAGCAGCTCGGGCCCCCGCAGGGTCCGGGGATTAGAGCAGTACTTC
cdr3_aa: CASSSGPRRVRGLEQYF

j_call: TRBJ2-5
d_call: TRBD2
clone_size: NA
v_call: TRBV28
cdr3_nt: TGTGCCAGCATGGGGAGACTAGCGGGATTTGGTCCCCAGTACTTC
cdr3_aa: CASMGRLAGFGPQYF

j_call: TRBJ1-3
d_call: NA
clone_size: NA
v_call: TRBV7-9
cdr3_nt: TGTGCCAGCAGCTCGCAGGCAGTCGAAGCTGGAAACACCATATATTTT
cdr3_aa: CASSSQAVEAGNTIYF

j_call: TRBJ2-7
d_call: TRBD2
clone_size: NA
v_call: TRBV11-3
cdr3_nt: TGTGCCAGCAGCTCAGCCGGCCTAGCGGGAGACTACGAGCAGTACTTC
cdr3_aa: CASSSAGLAGDYEQYF

j_call: TRBJ2-7
d_call: NA
clone_size: NA
v_call: TRBV30
cdr3_nt: TGTGCCTGGAGCCAGGGGCTTTACGAGCAGTACTTC
cdr3_aa: CAWSQGLYEQYF

j_call: TRBJ1-4
d_call: NA
clone_size: NA
v_call: TRBV25-1
cdr3_nt: TGTGCCAGCAGGGACAGCACTAATGAAAAACTGTTTTTT
cdr3_aa: CASRDSTNEKLFF

j_call: TRBJ1-6
d_call: NA
clone_size: NA
v_call: TRBV5-1
cdr3_nt: TGCGCCCCCCCAAGGGGTATTCGTATACAGGACCGCACGATTTCACCCCTCCACTTT
cdr3_aa: CAPPRGIRIQDRTISPLHF

j_call: TRBJ2-1
d_call: NA
clone_size: NA
v_call: TRBV5-1
cdr3_nt: TGCGCCAGCAGCTTTCTCTTAGGGTTGGGCAATGAGCAGTTCTTC
cdr3_aa: CASSFLLGLGNEQFF

j_call: TRBJ1-1
d_call: NA
clone_size: NA
v_call: TRBV6-5
cdr3_nt: TGTGCCAGCAGCCGACACGGGGCCATGGTGGTTTTCTTT
cdr3_aa: CASSRHGAMVVFF

j_call: TRBJ1-1
d_call: TRBD1
clone_size: once
v_call: TRBV6-2/TRBV6-3
cdr3_nt: TGTGCCAGCAGTGACGCACAGGGGGACACTGAAGCTTTCTTT
cdr3_aa: CASSDAQGDTEAFF

j_call: TRBJ1-4
d_call: NA
clone_size: once
v_call: TRBV18
cdr3_nt: TGTGCCAGCTCACCCGACCGGGACAAGAAAAAACTGTTTTTT
cdr3_aa: CASSPDRDKKKLFF

j_call: TRBJ2-1
d_call: TRBD2
clone_size: NA
v_call: TRBV5-1
cdr3_nt: TGCGCCAGCAGCTTGGTGGCGGGAGGGTACAATGAGCAGTTCTTC
cdr3_aa: CASSLVAGGYNEQFF

j_call: TRBJ2-7
d_call: NA
clone_size: NA
v_call: TRBV20-1
cdr3_nt: TGCAGTGCCAGCGGACAGTACGAGCAGTACTTC
cdr3_aa: CSASGQYEQYF

j_call: TRBJ2-4
d_call: NA
clone_size: NA
v_call: TRBV7-9
cdr3_nt: TGTGCCAGCAGGAGGGGGGGCGAGGACATTCAGTACTTC
cdr3_aa: CASRRGGEDIQYF

j_call: TRBJ1-1
d_call: NA
clone_size: NA
v_call: TRBV7-9
cdr3_nt: TGTGCCAGCAGCTTAGGGGTGGGACGGCGGAACACTGAAGCTTTCTTT
cdr3_aa: CASSLGVGRRNTEAFF

j_call: TRBJ2-7
d_call: TRBD1
clone_size: NA
v_call: TRBV24-1
cdr3_nt: TGTGCCACCAGTGACCCCGGACAGGGTGACGAGCAGTACTTC
cdr3_aa: CATSDPGQGDEQYF

j_call: TRBJ2-3
d_call: TRBD1
clone_size: NA
v_call: TRBV5-1
cdr3_nt: TGCGCCAGCAGCTTGTCCGGGACAGGGACCACAGATACGCAGTATTTT
cdr3_aa: CASSLSGTGTTDTQYF

j_call: TRBJ1-5
d_call: NA
clone_size: few
v_call: TRBV5-6
cdr3_nt: TGTGCCAGCAGCTTTAGCAATCAGCCCCAGCATTTT
cdr3_aa: CASSFSNQPQHF

j_call: TRBJ2-3
d_call: NA
clone_size: NA
v_call: TRBV29-1
cdr3_nt: TGCAGCGTTGGTAGGTCCCTCACAGATACGCAGTATTTT
cdr3_aa: CSVGRSLTDTQYF

j_call: TRBJ2-1
d_call: NA
clone_size: NA
v_call: TRBV27
cdr3_nt: TGTGCCAGCAGTCCCGGGACGGCGTCCTACAATGAGCAGTTCTTC
cdr3_aa: CASSPGTASYNEQFF